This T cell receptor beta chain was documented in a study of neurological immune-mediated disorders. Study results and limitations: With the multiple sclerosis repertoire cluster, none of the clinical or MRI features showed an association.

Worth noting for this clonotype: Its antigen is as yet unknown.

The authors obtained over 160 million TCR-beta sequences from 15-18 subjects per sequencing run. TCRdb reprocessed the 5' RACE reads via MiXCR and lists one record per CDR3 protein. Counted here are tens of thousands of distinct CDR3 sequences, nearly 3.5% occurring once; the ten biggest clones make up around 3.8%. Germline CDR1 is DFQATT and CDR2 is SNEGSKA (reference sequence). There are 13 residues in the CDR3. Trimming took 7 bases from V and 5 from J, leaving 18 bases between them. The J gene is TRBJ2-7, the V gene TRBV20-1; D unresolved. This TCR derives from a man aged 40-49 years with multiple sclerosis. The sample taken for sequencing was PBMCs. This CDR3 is CSDTDITINEQYF. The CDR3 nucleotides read TGCAGTGACACCGACATCACAATAAACGAGCAGTACTTC.